This section outlines one TCR beta chain sequence together with its context. Its matching antigen is unknown. The missing conserved phenylalanine or tryptophan at the end of this CDR3 makes a read error likely. These data belong to a study of molecular identifiers for immune sequencing clone quantification. The study's findings and limits: Identical TCR molecules sharing a barcode could underestimate highly expanded clone sizes.

The V and J ends lost 2 bases and 4 bases respectively, with 9 bases between them. CDR1 SGHVS and CDR2 FQNEAQ come from the germline V gene. The CDR3 has 13 amino acids. TCRdb re-called the PCR reads with MiXCR, one entry per CDR3 protein. The sample consists of about 640,000 distinct CDR3 sequences, 20% of them appearing once. The chain has TRBV7-8 and TRBJ2-7; no clear D gene. The clonotype comes from a human donor in good health. Some libraries in this study had Jurkat cell RNA spiked in. The sequencing sample was made of naive CD8+ T cells from blood, with Jurkat cell RNA spiked in. Subset meaning: FACS-sorted CD8+CD4-CCR7+CD45RA+ naive T cells. The CDR3 DNA sequence: TGTGCCAGCAGCTTAAAGGCGGCATACGAGCAGTACCTC. Its translation is CASSLKAAYEQYL.